The next 7 T cell receptor beta chains were all read from a single sample in a study of T cells in Graves' hyperthyroidism and ophthalmopathy (dated by TCRdb to 2018 to 2020). The library was produced with multiplex PCR. TCRdb names Illumina HiSeq 2000 as the instrument used. TCR beta CDR3 regions were amplified from RNA transcripts. The TCR CDR3 was subjected to a first round of RT-PCR using the HTBI primer set and the Qiagen OneStep RT-PCR kit. TCRdb itself trimmed the public reads at Q25 with fastp, ran MiXCR and retained productive beta chains. Here each entry gathers all rows of one CDR3 protein and keeps the most common genes and DNA. Across this sample there are around 380,000 distinct CDR3 sequences, with roughly 14% seen only once. Less than 25% of the sample belongs to the ten largest clones. Source material: blood. Every receptor here comes from a man younger than 45 with Graves' hyperthyroidism that later progressed to Graves' ophthalmopathy.

In this sample, this clonotype turned up many times. The chain couples TRBV2 to TRBJ1-2; D gene uncertain. The V end lost 7 bases, the J end lost 0 bases, and 9 bases lay between the germline ends. The CDR3 sequence is 13 residues long. Germline V gives CDR1 SNHLY, CDR2 FYNNEI. The CDR3 DNA sequence: TGTGCCAGCAAGGAGGGCGCTAACTATGGCTACACCTTC. Translating gives CASKEGANYGYTF. Filled out from reference TRBV2 and TRBJ1-2, the complete variable domain reads EPEVTQTPSHQVTQMGQEVILRCVPISNHLYFYWYRQILGQKVEFLVSFYNNEISEKSEIFDDQFSVERPDGSNFTLKIRSTKLEDSAMYFCASKEGANYGYTFGSGTRLTVV.

This clonotype was counted at least ten times. The chain combines TRBV11-2 with TRBJ1-2; the D is unclear. Looked up from germline, CDR1 is SGHAT and CDR2 is FQNNGV. The V end was cut by 1 base, the J end by 2 bases, with 8 bases between. The CDR3 loop spans 14 amino acids. CDR3 in DNA: TGTGCCAGCAGCTTAGCGCCGCAGAACTATGGCTACACCTTC. Translated, it gives CASSLAPQNYGYTF.

The gene calls are TRBV2 and TRBJ1-2, with 7 bases aligning to TRBD1. The V gene's germline CDR1 is SNHLY and CDR2 FYNNEI. The CDR3 has 14 amino acids. V gave up 7 bases and J gave up 4 bases; unmatched junction bases: 9. The CDR3 DNA follows: TGTGCCAGCATCGAGAGGGGGCGCGGCTATGGCTACACCTTC. Translation: CASIERGRGYGYTF. The full variable domain, completed using reference TRBV2 and TRBJ1-2, is EPEVTQTPSHQVTQMGQEVILRCVPISNHLYFYWYRQILGQKVEFLVSFYNNEISEKSEIFDDQFSVERPDGSNFTLKIRSTKLEDSAMYFCASIERGRGYGYTFGSGTRLTVV.

This clonotype came up many times. V usage is TRBV7-3 and J usage is TRBJ1-1; D gene ambiguous. The CDR3 spans 13 residues. Trimming removed 5 bases at V and 5 bases at J, with 12 bases between. Germline values: CDR1 SGHTA, CDR2 FQGTGA. CDR3: CASSNGEGTEAFF. Here the CDR3 DNA reads TGTGCCAGCAGCAACGGGGAGGGTACTGAAGCTTTCTTT.

At least ten counts were recorded for this clonotype. This chain links TRBV20-1 with TRBJ1-1; 8 nucleotides agree with TRBD1. V dropped 6 bases and J dropped 2; count of bases not matched to a gene: 5. Germline CDR1 is DFQATT and CDR2 is SNEGSKA (reference sequence). CDR3 size: 13 residues. CDR3 in amino acids: CSAQGALNTEAFF. The DNA for the CDR3 is TGCAGTGCGCAGGGGGCTCTTAACACTGAAGCTTTCTTT.

The rearrangement links TRBV20-1 to TRBJ1-2; the D is unclear. CDR3 length equals 13 residues. Trimming cost V 0 bases and J 12 bases, with 17 bases left between them. CDR1 and CDR2 (germline): DFQATT, SNEGSKA (reference sequence). CDR3 DNA sequence: TGCAGTGCTAGAGATCGCCCCCAACGAGGCGACACCTTC. It codes for CSARDRPQRGDTF.

This clonotype was seen more than once but under ten times. This chain links TRBV19 with TRBJ1-2; TRBD1 agrees at 9 bases. Per the germline V gene, CDR1 is LNHDA and CDR2 is SQIVND (reference sequence). With V trimmed by 4 bases and J by 8 bases, 11 bases remained unmatched. The CDR3 loop spans 15 amino acids. CDR3 amino acids: CASSNPRDRVGGYTF. In DNA, the CDR3 is TGTGCCAGTAGTAACCCCCGGGACAGGGTTGGCGGCTACACCTTC.